These T cell receptor beta chains were read from a single sample in a study of T cell changes during pregnancy in multiple sclerosis. Sequencing used immunoSEQ multiplex PCR; TCRdb keeps in-frame clones, though not all of them. This sample has around 80,000 clones, with around 92% found just once. Sequences were derived from peripheral blood, sampled before pregnancy. The receptors were sampled from a female donor with multiple sclerosis, enrolled in a pregnancy study. Both conserved end residues are part of each CDR3. A D gene is named only where the DNA matches it firmly. The size of a clone is reported for some rows only, either as once, few or many, or as a class for expanded clones.

CDR3 protein,CDR3 DNA,V gene,J gene,D gene,clone size
CASSLLSGNTIYF,TGTGCCAGCAGCTTACTGTCTGGAAACACCATATATTTT,TRBV7-3,TRBJ1-3,.,.
CASSQDRGLAGWNEQFF,TGCGCCAGCAGCCAAGATAGGGGACTAGCGGGGTGGAATGAGCAGTTCTTC,TRBV4-1,TRBJ2-1,TRBD2,.
CASSPPVSDTNYGYTF,TGTGCCAGCTCACCACCGGTTTCAGATACTAACTATGGCTACACCTTC,TRBV18,TRBJ1-2,.,.
CASSTRTIPYEQYF,TGTGCCAGCAGCACCCGGACTATACCCTACGAGCAGTACTTC,TRBV5-4,TRBJ2-7,.,.
CASSLRVSREAPGPQHF,TGTGCCAGCAGCTTGCGGGTCTCAAGGGAGGCCCCAGGGCCCCAGCATTTT,TRBV5-6,TRBJ1-5,.,.
CASSDSAGGLNEQFF,TGTGCCAGCAGTGACTCAGCGGGGGGGCTTAATGAGCAGTTCTTC,TRBV6-4,TRBJ2-1,TRBD2,.
CASSLTGGEKDTF,TGCGCCAGCAGCTTAACAGGGGGCGAAAAGGACACCTTC,TRBV5-1,TRBJ1-2,TRBD1,.
CASSHSGSGSYEQYF,TGTGCCAGCAGCCATTCGGGGTCCGGCTCCTACGAGCAGTACTTC,TRBV14,TRBJ2-7,.,.
CASSLVGNTEAFF,TGTGCCAGCAGCTTAGTCGGGAACACTGAAGCTTTCTTT,TRBV11-2,TRBJ1-1,.,.
CASSLSPMAGACQPQHF,TGTGCCAGCAGCTTAAGCCCAATGGCGGGCGCATGTCAGCCCCAGCATTTT,TRBV11-3,TRBJ1-5,.,.
CASSISAGVNTEAFF,TGTGCCAGTAGTATATCGGCAGGGGTGAACACTGAAGCTTTCTTT,TRBV19,TRBJ1-1,.,.
CASSPTATSTDTQYF,TGTGCCAGCAGCCCTACAGCTACTAGCACAGATACGCAGTATTTT,TRBV7-3,TRBJ2-3,.,.
CASSPWDTDEQYF,TGTGCCAGCAGCCCTTGGGACACCGACGAGCAGTACTTC,TRBV6-5,TRBJ2-7,.,few
CASSRPGEQAQHF,TGCGCCAGCAGCCGACCCGGGGAGCAGGCCCAGCATTTT,TRBV4-1,TRBJ1-5,.,.
CASSYSKVDYNSPLHF,TGTGCCAGCAGTTACTCGAAAGTAGACTATAATTCACCCCTCCACTTT,TRBV6-6,TRBJ1-6,.,.
CASSKVNREGYTF,TGTGCCAGCAGCAAAGTCAACAGGGAAGGCTACACCTTC,TRBV21-1,TRBJ1-2,.,.
CASSYSFAGTGDTQYF,TGTGCCAGCAGTTACTCTTTTGCGGGGACGGGAGATACGCAGTATTTT,TRBV6-5,TRBJ2-3,.,.
CAWRRNHATNEKLFF,TGTGCCTGGAGGCGGAATCATGCAACTAATGAAAAACTGTTTTTT,TRBV30,TRBJ1-4,.,.